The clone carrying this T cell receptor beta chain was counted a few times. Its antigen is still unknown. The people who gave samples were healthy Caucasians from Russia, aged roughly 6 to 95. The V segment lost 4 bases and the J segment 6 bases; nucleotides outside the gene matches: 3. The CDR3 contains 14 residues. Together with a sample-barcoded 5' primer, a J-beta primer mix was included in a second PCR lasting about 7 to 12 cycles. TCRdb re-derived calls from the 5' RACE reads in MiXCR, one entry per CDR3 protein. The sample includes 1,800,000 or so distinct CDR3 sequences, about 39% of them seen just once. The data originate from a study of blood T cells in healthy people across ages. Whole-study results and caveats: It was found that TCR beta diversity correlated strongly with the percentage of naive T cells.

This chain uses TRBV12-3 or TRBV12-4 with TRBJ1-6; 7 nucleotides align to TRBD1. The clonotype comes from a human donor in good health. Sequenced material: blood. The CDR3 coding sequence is TGTGCCAGCAGTTGGACAGGAACTAATTCACCCCTCCACTTT. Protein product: CASSWTGTNSPLHF.